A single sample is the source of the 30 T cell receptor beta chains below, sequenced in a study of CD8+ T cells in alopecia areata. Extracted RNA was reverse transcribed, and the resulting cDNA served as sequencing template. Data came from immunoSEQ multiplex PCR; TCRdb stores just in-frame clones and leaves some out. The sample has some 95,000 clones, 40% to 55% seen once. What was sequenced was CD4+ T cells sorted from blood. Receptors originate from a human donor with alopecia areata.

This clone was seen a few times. CDR3 DNA: TGCAGCGTTGGCTTGCTTGAGGGAAAACTGTTTTTT. This encodes CSVGLLEGKLFF. The V gene is TRBV29-1, the J gene TRBJ1-4, with D unresolved. The V and J ends lost 4 bases and 10 bases respectively, with 13 bases between them. This CDR3 comprises 12 residues. The V gene's germline CDR1 is SQVTM and CDR2 ANQGSEA. The full variable domain, in which reference TRBV29-1 and TRBJ1-4 provide the parts outside the CDR3, is SAVISQKPSRDICQRGTSLTIQCQVDSQVTMMFWYRQQPGQSLTLIATANQGSEATYESGFVIDKFPISRPNLTFSTLTVSNMSPEDSSIYLCSVGLLEGKLFFGSGTQLSVL.

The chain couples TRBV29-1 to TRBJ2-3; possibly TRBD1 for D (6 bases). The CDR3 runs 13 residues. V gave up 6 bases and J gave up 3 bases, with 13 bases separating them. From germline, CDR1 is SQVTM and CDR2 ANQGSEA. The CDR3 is CSVTTGGTDTQYF. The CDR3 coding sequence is TGCAGCGTAACGACAGGAGGTACAGATACGCAGTATTTT.

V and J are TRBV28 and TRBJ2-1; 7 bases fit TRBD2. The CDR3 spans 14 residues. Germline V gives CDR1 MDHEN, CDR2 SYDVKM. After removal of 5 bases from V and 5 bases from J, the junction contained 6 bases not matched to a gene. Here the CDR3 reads CASSPGRDHNEQFF. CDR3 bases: TGTGCCAGCAGTCCGGGGAGGGACCACAATGAGCAGTTCTTC. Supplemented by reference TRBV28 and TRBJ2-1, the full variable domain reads DVKVTQSSRYLVKRTGEKVFLECVQDMDHENMFWYRQDPGLGLRLIYFSYDVKMKEKGDIPEGYSVSREKKERFSLILESASTNQTSMYLCASSPGRDHNEQFFGPGTRLTVL.

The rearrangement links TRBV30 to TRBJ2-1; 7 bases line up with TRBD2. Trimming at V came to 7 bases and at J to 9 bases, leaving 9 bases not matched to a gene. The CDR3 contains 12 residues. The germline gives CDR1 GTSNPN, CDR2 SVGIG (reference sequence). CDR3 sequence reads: CALRGEGGEQFF. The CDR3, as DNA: TGTGCCTTACGGGGGGAGGGTGGTGAGCAGTTCTTC.

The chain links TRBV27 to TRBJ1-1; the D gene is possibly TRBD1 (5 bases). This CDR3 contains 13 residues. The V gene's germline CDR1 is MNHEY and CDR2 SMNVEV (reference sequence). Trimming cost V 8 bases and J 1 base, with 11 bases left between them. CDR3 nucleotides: TGTGCCAGCTTCCGGAGGGGGAACACTGAAGCTTTCTTT. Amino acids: CASFRRGNTEAFF.

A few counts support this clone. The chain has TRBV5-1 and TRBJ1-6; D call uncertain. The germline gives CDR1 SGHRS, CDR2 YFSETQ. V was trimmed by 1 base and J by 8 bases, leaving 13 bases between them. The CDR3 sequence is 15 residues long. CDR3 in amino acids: CASSLTAKGDSPLHF. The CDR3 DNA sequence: TGCGCCAGCAGCTTGACAGCGAAGGGAGATTCACCCCTCCACTTT.

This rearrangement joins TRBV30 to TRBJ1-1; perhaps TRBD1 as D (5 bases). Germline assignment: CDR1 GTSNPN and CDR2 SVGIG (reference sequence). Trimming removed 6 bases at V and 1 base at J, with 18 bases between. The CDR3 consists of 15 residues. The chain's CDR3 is CACPGTWGSNTEAFF. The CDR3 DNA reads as TGTGCCTGCCCGGGGACGTGGGGGTCGAACACTGAAGCTTTCTTT.

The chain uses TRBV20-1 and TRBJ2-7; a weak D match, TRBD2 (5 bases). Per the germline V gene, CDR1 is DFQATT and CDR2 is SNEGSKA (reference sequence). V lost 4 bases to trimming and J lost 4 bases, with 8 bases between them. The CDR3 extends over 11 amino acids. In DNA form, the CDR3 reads TGCAGTGCTACCACTAGGTACGAGCAGTACTTC. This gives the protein CSATTRYEQYF.

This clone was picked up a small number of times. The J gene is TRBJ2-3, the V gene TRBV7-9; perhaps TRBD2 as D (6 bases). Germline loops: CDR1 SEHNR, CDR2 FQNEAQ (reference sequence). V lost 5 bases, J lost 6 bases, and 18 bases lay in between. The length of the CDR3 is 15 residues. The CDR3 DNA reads TGTGCCAGCAGCCCCTCCTCCCAGGCGGGGGATACGCAGTATTTT. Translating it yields CASSPSSQAGDTQYF. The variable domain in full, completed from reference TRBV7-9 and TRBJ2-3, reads DTGVSQNPRHKITKRGQNVTFRCDPISEHNRLYWYRQTLGQGPEFLTYFQNEAQLEKSRLLSDRFSAERPKGSFSTLEIQRTEQGDSAMYLCASSPSSQAGDTQYFGPGTRLTVL.

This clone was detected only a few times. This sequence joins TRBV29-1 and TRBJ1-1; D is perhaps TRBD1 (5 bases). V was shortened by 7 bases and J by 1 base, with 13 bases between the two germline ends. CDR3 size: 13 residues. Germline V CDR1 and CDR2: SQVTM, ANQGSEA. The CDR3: CSARAGQNTEAFF. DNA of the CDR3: TGCAGCGCCCGAGCGGGGCAGAACACTGAAGCTTTCTTT. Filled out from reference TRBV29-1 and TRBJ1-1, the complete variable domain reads SAVISQKPSRDICQRGTSLTIQCQVDSQVTMMFWYRQQPGQSLTLIATANQGSEATYESGFVIDKFPISRPNLTFSTLTVSNMSPEDSSIYLCSARAGQNTEAFFGQGTRLTVV.

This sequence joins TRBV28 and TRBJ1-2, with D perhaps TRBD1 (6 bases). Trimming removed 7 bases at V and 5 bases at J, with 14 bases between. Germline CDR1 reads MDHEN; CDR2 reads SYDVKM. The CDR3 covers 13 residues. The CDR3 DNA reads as TGTGCCAGCACGACACAGGGTTGGTATGGCTACACCTTC. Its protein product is CASTTQGWYGYTF.

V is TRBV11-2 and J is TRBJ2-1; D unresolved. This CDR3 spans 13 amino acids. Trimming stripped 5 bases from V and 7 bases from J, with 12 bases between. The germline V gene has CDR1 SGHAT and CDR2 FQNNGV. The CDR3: CASSPGTNNEQFF. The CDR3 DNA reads TGTGCCAGCAGCCCTGGAACCAATAATGAGCAGTTCTTC.

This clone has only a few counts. CDR3 bases: TGCAGCGCTCGGGCGGGAGGGGCTAACAATGAGCAGTTCTTC. This codes for CSARAGGANNEQFF. V is TRBV29-1 and J is TRBJ2-1; 9 positions match TRBD2. Germline trimming cut 7 bases from V and 5 bases from J; bases unmatched to any gene: 9. CDR1 is SQVTM, CDR2 ANQGSEA, per germline. The CDR3 sequence is 14 residues long.

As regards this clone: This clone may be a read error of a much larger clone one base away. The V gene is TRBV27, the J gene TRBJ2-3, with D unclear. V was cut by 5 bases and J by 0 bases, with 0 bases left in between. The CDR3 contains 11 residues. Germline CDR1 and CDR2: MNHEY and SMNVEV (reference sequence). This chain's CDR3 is CASSSTDTQYF. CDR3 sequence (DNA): TGTGCCAGCAGTAGCACAGATACGCAGTATTTT.

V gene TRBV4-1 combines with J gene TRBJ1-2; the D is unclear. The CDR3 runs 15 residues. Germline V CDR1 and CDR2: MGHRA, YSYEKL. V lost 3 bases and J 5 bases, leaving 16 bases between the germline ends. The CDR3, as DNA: TGCGCCAGCAGCCAGTTCATAGCAGCACCGTATGGCTACACCTTC. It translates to CASSQFIAAPYGYTF.

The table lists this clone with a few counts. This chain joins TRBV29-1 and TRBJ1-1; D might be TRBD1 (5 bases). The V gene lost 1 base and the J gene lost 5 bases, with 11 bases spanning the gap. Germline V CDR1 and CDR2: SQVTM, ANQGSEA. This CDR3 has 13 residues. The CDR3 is CSVEGSRGTEAFF. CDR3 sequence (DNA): TGCAGCGTTGAAGGGTCGAGGGGTACTGAAGCTTTCTTT.

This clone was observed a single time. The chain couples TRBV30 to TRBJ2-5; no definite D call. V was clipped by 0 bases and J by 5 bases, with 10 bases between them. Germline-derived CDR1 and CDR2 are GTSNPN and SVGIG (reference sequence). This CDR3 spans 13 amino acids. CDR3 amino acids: CAWSVVPRETQYF. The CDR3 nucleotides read TGTGCCTGGAGTGTAGTCCCGAGGGAGACCCAGTACTTC.

The chain's CDR3 is CAWEGGQGAGYTF. The DNA of the CDR3 is TGTGCCTGGGAAGGCGGCCAGGGGGCTGGCTACACCTTC. The chain couples TRBV30 to TRBJ1-2; TRBD1 matches at 8 bases. V trimming: 5 bases; J trimming: 7 bases; junction bases outside the gene matches: 9. The CDR3 runs to 13 residues. CDR1 and CDR2 (germline): GTSNPN, SVGIG (reference sequence).

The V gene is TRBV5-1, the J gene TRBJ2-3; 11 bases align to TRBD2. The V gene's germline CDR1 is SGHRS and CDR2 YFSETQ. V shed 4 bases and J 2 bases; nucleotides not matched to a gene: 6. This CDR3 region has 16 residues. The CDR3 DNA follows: TGCGCCAGCAGCGAGAGACTAGCGGGATCCACAGATACGCAGTATTTT. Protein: CASSERLAGSTDTQYF.

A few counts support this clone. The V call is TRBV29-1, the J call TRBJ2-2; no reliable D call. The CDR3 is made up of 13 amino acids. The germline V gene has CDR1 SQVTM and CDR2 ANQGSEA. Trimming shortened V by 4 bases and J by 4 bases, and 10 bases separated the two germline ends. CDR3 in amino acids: CSVGRTGTGELFF. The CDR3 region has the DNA TGCAGCGTTGGCCGGACGGGCACCGGGGAGCTGTTTTTT.

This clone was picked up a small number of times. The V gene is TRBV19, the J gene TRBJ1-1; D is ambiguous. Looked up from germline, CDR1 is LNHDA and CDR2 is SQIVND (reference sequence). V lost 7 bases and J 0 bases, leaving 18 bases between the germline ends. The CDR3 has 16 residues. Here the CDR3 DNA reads TGTGCCAGTATAGATAGTTTCGAGTCCATGAACACTGAAGCTTTCTTT. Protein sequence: CASIDSFESMNTEAFF.

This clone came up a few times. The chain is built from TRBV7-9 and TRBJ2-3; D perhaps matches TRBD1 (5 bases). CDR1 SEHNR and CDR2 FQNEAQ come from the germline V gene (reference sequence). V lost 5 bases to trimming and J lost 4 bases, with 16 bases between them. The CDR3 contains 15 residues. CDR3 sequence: CASSHDVRVPDTQYF. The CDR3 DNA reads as TGTGCCAGCAGCCACGACGTCAGGGTTCCAGATACGCAGTATTTT.

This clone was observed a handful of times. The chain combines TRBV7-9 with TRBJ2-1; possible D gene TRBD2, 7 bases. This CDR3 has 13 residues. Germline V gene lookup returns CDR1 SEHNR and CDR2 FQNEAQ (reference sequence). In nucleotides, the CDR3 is TGTGCGTGGGGGGCGGGAGCCCCCAATGAGCAGTTCTTC. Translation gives CAWGAGAPNEQFF.

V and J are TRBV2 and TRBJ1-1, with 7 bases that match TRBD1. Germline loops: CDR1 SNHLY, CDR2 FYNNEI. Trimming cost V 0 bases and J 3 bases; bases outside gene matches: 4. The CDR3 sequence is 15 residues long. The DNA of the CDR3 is TGTGCCAGCAGTGAAGCACAGGGGTCCTACACTGAAGCTTTCTTT. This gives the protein CASSEAQGSYTEAFF.

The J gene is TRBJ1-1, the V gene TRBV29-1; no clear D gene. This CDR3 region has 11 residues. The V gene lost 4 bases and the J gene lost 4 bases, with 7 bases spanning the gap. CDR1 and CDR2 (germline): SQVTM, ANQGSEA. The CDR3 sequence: CSVGLVTEAFF. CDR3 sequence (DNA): TGCAGCGTTGGGCTAGTCACTGAAGCTTTCTTT. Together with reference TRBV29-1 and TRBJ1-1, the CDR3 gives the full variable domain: SAVISQKPSRDICQRGTSLTIQCQVDSQVTMMFWYRQQPGQSLTLIATANQGSEATYESGFVIDKFPISRPNLTFSTLTVSNMSPEDSSIYLCSVGLVTEAFFGQGTRLTVV.

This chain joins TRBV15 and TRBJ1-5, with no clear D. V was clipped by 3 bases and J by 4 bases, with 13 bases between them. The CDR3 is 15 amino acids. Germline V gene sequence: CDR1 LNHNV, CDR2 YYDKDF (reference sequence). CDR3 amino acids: CATSSRRAENQPQHF. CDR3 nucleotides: TGTGCCACCAGCAGTCGGAGGGCGGAGAATCAGCCCCAGCATTTT.

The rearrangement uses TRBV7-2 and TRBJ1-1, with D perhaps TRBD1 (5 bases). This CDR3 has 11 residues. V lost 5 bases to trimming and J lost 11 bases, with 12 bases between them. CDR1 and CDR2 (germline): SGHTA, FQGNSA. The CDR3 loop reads CASSASRGAFF. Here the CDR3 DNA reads TGTGCCAGCAGCGCCTCCCGGGGGGCTTTCTTT.

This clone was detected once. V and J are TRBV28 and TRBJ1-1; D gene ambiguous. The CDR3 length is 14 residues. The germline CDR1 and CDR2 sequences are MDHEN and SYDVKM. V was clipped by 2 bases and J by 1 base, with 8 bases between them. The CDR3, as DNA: TGTGCCAGCAGTTTAAGGATTGGGAACACTGAAGCTTTCTTT. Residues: CASSLRIGNTEAFF.

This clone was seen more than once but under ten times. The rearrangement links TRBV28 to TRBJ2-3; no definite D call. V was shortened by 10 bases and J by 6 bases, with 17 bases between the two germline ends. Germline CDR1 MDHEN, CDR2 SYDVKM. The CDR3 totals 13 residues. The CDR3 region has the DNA TGTGCCACGACAAGCCCGGTCAGGGATACGCAGTATTTT. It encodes CATTSPVRDTQYF.

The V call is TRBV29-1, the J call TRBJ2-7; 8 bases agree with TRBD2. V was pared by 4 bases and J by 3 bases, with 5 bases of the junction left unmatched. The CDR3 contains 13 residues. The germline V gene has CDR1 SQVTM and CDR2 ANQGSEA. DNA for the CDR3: TGCAGCGTTGTGAAAGCGGGAGTCTACGAGCAGTACTTC. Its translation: CSVVKAGVYEQYF.